This TCR beta chain was captured in a study of shared clonotypes between healthy human individuals. The table came from immunoSEQ multiplex PCR; TCRdb's copy has only in-frame clones and leaves some out. The sample records about half a million clones, over 70% being singletons. This CDR3 is 13 amino acids long. The germline V gene has CDR1 SSHAT and CDR2 FNYEAQ (reference sequence). With regard to this clone: Relative to the germline gene, one junction end is altered; a read error may explain this.

The chain has TRBV7-7 and TRBJ2-7; D gene uncertain. Sequences were obtained from PBMCs. This sequence was found in a woman aged 40-49 years in good health. Some clones in this sample may be carry-over from other donors' samples. The CDR3 nucleotides are TGTGCTAGCAGCCCCGGACCCTTCGGGGAGCAGTACTTC. Amino acids: CASSPGPFGEQYF.